This T cell receptor (beta chain) originates from a study of human T cells and chemical hapten exposure. V lost 2 bases and J lost 3, with 6 bases in between. CDR3 length equals 13 residues. Germline V gives CDR1 SGHAT, CDR2 FQNNGV. This clonotype was found many times. Noted time point: patch test 2, 6 weeks after DPC sensitization. Treatment indicated: therapeutic diphenylcyclopropenone sensitization with weekly scalp DPC. In TCRdb, the RACE reads were re-called with MiXCR into one record per CDR3 protein. The sample shows around 69,000 distinct CDR3 sequences, 8.5% to 9% of them seen only once. The source material was whole blood, sampled in connection with sensitization to the hapten diphenylcyclopropenone (DPC). This sequence was found in a woman aged 50 to 60 with alopecia areata. Some clones in this sample may be carry-over from other donors' samples. The rearrangement joins TRBV11-2 to TRBJ2-3; D is unclear. The CDR3: CASSLSRTDTQYF. CDR3 sequence (DNA): TGTGCCAGCAGCTTAAGTCGGACAGATACGCAGTATTTT.